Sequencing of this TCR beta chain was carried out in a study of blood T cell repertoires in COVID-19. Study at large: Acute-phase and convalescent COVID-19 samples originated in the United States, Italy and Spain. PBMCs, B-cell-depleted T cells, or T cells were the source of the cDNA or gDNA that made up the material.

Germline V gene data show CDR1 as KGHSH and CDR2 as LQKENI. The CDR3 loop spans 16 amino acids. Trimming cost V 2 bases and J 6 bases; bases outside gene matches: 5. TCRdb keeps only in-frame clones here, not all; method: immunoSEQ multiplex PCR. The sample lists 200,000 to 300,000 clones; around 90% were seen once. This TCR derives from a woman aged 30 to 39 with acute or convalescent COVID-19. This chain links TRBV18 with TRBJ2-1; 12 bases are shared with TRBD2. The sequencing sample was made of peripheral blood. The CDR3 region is CASSPKTSGSGNEQFF. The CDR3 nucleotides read TGTGCCAGCTCACCAAAGACTAGCGGGAGTGGCAATGAGCAGTTCTTC.